This T cell receptor beta chain came from a study of cytomegalovirus exposure and HLA in healthy donors. Study results and caveats: Within a later analysis, the majority of CMV-associated TCR beta chains appeared HLA-restricted. Some V segments, including TRBV6-2 and TRBV6-3, were excluded as indistinguishable.

Trimming cost V 3 bases and J 10 bases; bases outside gene matches: 12. Germline loops: CDR1 KGHSH, CDR2 LQKENI. CDR3 length: 15 residues. In regard to this clone: The antigen remains undetermined.

60 Vbeta and 13 Jbeta primers were used in PCR. Produced via immunoSEQ multiplex PCR; TCRdb's table is partial and in-frame only. The sample shows around 120,000 clones, roughly four fifths of them seen only once. The TCR sequence derives from a man aged 18 to 29 in good health and CMV-seronegative. Sample: PBMCs. The chain has TRBV18 and TRBJ2-3, with 8 bases identical to TRBD1. CDR3 sequence reads: CASSPPGGKQGPQYF. CDR3 DNA sequence: TGTGCCAGCTCACCCCCAGGGGGCAAACAGGGACCGCAGTATTTT. Looking up the rest from reference TRBV18 and TRBJ2-3 gives the full variable domain: NAGVMQNPRHLVRRRGQEARLRCSPMKGHSHVYWYRQLPEEGLKFMVYLQKENIIDESGMPKERFSAEFPKEGPSILRIQQVVRGDSAAYFCASSPPGGKQGPQYFGPGTRLTVL.